The entry that follows covers one T cell receptor beta chain sequence. Its target is unknown. This specimen belongs to a study of monozygotic twins with inflammatory bowel disease. Every TCR library used approximately 3,200 ng of total RNA. TCRdb reprocessed the 5' RACE reads and reports one entry per CDR3 protein, with no DNA. Its table records fewer than 400,000 distinct CDR3 sequences. Study results and caveats: Fewer clonotypes were shared with others by IBD patients than by healthy twins, especially with disease activity.

This CDR3 contains 14 residues. The source material was blood. This chain uses TRBV12-3 or TRBV12-4 with TRBJ2-1; the TCRdb call, TRBD1, lacks DNA for checking. This sequence was found in a human donor with ulcerative colitis or Crohn's disease, or a healthy co-twin of an affected twin (not recorded which). The CDR3 protein is CASRGDRDYNEQFF.